This TCR beta chain comes out of a study of tissue T cells after allogeneic stem cell transplantation. Study conclusions and caveats: Anatomically similar tissues had similar TCR repertoires within each patient.

To note about this clone: Its specificity is unknown. The gene names here belong to mouse. The read is 1 residue too short to cover the CDR3 end, so that end is filled in from the germline J gene.

Trimming removed 1 base at V and 4 bases at J, with 10 bases between. There are 14 residues in the CDR3. Germline V gene data show CDR1 as KGHTA and CDR2 as FRNEEI. Generated by immunoSEQ multiplex PCR, the TCRdb table keeps only in-frame clones and is missing some. Of some 8,700 clones in the sample, roughly 46% were seen once. The time point: mouse harvest day 7 after allogeneic transplant. Mouse grafts combined 10^7 T-cell-depleted bone marrow cells with 10^6 splenic CD5+ T cells. Tissues came from B6→BALB/c major-mismatch GVHD mice at day 7 or 14. The rearrangement joins TRBV24 to TRBJ1-1; D not certain. The sample comprised skin. This sequence was found in a female BALB/c mouse given C57BL/6 T cells with graft-versus-host disease after an allogeneic hematopoietic cell transplant. The sequenced CDR3 bases are TGTGCCAGCAGTCTGTTATGGGCGGGCACAGAAGTCTTC. This gives the protein CASSLLWAGTEVF. The whole CDR3 sequence is CASSLLWAGTEVFF.